Listed below are T cell receptor beta chains from one sample, sequenced in a study of T cell responses to AZD1222 COVID-19 vaccine. Here immunoSEQ multiplex PCR was the method, and the copy in TCRdb shows in-frame clones only, minus some. The table lists about 170,000 clones, less than 95% of them singletons. The source material was peripheral blood, sampled on day 0 of AZD1222 vaccination. All receptors derive from an adult in good health. CDR3s include the opening cysteine and the closing phenylalanine or tryptophan. The order of the fields is D gene, clone size, V gene, J gene, CDR3 protein, CDR3 DNA. D genes are given only for firm matches. A row's size may be missing; if present it is once, few, many or a size class.

NA,NA,TRBV4-1,TRBJ1-2,CASSQDQSEGGYTF,TGCGCCAGCAGCCAAGATCAATCAGAGGGGGGCTACACCTTC
NA,once,TRBV7-2,TRBJ2-5,CASRDQETQYF,TGTGCCAGCAGGGACCAAGAGACCCAGTACTTC
NA,NA,TRBV6-5,TRBJ2-2,CASSLNTANTGELFF,TGTGCCAGCAGTTTAAACACAGCGAACACCGGGGAGCTGTTTTTT
NA,NA,TRBV7-2,TRBJ2-7,CASSRGTWNYEQYF,TGTGCCAGCTCCCGGGGGACCTGGAACTACGAGCAGTACTTC
NA,NA,TRBV7-9,TRBJ1-2,CASSSAGGYGYTF,TGTGCCAGCAGCTCGGCAGGAGGCTATGGCTACACCTTC
NA,few,TRBV7-2,TRBJ1-6,CASSLKAGGNSPLHF,TGTGCCAGCAGCTTAAAGGCTGGGGGGAATTCACCCCTCCACTTT
NA,once,TRBV6-5,TRBJ2-7,CASTTGTNEQYF,TGTGCCAGCACGACGGGGACCAACGAGCAGTACTTC
NA,NA,TRBV11-2,TRBJ1-3,CASGRVQSSGNTIYF,TGTGCCAGCGGCCGGGTACAGAGCTCTGGAAACACCATATATTTT
NA,NA,TRBV28,TRBJ1-2,CASSLRDGYTF,TGTGCCAGCAGTCTCAGGGATGGCTACACCTTC
NA,few,TRBV11-2,TRBJ2-2,CASSLGDTGRYGELFF,TGTGCCAGCAGCTTAGGGGACACCGGGCGGTACGGGGAGCTGTTTTTT
NA,NA,TRBV9,TRBJ1-2,CASSVGAIWSDYGYTF,TGTGCCAGCAGCGTAGGGGCAATCTGGAGCGACTATGGCTACACCTTC
NA,NA,TRBV7-2,TRBJ2-6,CASSYTGLLSGANVLTF,TGTGCCAGCAGCTATACAGGCCTTCTCTCTGGGGCCAACGTCCTGACTTTC
NA,NA,TRBV7-2,TRBJ1-3,CASSLGTFLSGNTIYF,TGTGCCAGCAGCTTAGGCACGTTCTTATCTGGAAACACCATATATTTT
NA,NA,TRBV15,TRBJ2-3,CATSRGGSTDTQYF,TGTGCCACCAGCAGAGGCGGTAGCACAGATACGCAGTATTTT
NA,NA,TRBV11-2,TRBJ1-1,CASSLEVPAEAFF,TGTGCCAGCAGCTTAGAAGTCCCGGCTGAAGCTTTCTTT
NA,NA,TRBV9,TRBJ1-1,CASRQVSDPEAFF,TGTGCCAGCAGACAGGTTTCCGACCCTGAAGCTTTCTTT
TRBD1,NA,TRBV7-8,TRBJ2-2,CASSFRGQTNTGELFF,TGTGCCAGCAGCTTTAGGGGACAGACGAACACCGGGGAGCTGTTTTTT
NA,NA,TRBV9,TRBJ2-3,CASSKGGSGDTQYF,TGTGCCAGCAGCAAGGGGGGTAGTGGAGATACGCAGTATTTT
TRBD1,NA,TRBV4-1,TRBJ2-7,CASSQEWTGSYEQYF,TGCGCCAGCAGCCAAGAGTGGACAGGCTCCTACGAGCAGTACTTC
NA,NA,TRBV27,TRBJ2-5,CASSPFPFRETQYF,TGTGCCAGCAGTCCCTTCCCCTTTCGGGAGACCCAGTACTTC
NA,NA,TRBV7-3,TRBJ2-5,CASSLMSSEETQYF,TGTGCCAGCAGCTTAATGTCTTCCGAGGAGACCCAGTACTTC
NA,NA,TRBV9,TRBJ1-6,CASSVTGTGPYSPLHF,TGTGCCAGCAGCGTAACTGGGACCGGACCGTATTCACCCCTCCACTTT
NA,once,TRBV29-1,TRBJ1-2,CSVEDGRNTF,TGCAGCGTTGAAGATGGCAGGAACACCTTC
TRBD1,NA,TRBV6-5,TRBJ1-1,CASSTLPAGGTEAFF,TGTGCCAGCAGTACCCTTCCTGCAGGGGGCACTGAAGCTTTCTTT
NA,NA,TRBV6-5,TRBJ1-1,CASSRGANTEAFF,TGTGCCAGCAGTCGGGGCGCGAACACTGAAGCTTTCTTT
TRBD1,once,TRBV11-1,TRBJ1-1,CASSLGGTGNTEAFF,TGTGCCAGCAGCCTAGGAGGGACAGGGAACACTGAAGCTTTCTTT
NA,NA,TRBV30,TRBJ1-5,CAWRQEGREWQPQHF,TGTGCCTGGAGACAGGAGGGCAGGGAATGGCAGCCCCAGCATTTT